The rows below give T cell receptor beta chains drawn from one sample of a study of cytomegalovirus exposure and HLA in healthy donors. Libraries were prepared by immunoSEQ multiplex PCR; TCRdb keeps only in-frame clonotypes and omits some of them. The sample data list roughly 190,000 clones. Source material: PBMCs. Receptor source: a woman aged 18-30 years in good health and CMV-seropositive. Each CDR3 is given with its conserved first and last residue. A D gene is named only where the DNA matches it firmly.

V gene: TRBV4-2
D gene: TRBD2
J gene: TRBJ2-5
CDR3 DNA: TGTGCCAGCAGCCAAGGGACTAGTTTTGAGACCCAGTACTTC
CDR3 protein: CASSQGTSFETQYF

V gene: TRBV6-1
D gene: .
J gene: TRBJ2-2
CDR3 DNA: TGTGCCAGCAGTGAAAGGAAGGGGACCGGGGAGCTGTTTTTT
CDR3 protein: CASSERKGTGELFF

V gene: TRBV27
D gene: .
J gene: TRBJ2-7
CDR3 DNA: TGTGCCAGCAGTTACGGGGTCGGGAGTTCCTACGAGCAGTACTTC
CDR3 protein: CASSYGVGSSYEQYF

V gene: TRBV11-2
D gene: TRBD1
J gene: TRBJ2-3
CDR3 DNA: TGTGCCAGCAGCATAGGGGACAGGCTGGTAGATACGCAGTATTTT
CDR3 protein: CASSIGDRLVDTQYF

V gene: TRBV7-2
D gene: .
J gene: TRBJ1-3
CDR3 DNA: TGTGCCAGCAGCTTAGCGCCACAGTCTGGAAACACCATATATTTT
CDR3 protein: CASSLAPQSGNTIYF

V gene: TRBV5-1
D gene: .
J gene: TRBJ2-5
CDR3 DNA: TGCGCCAGCAGCCCTAGCCGGGTTATCGGGGAGACCCAGTACTTC
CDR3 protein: CASSPSRVIGETQYF

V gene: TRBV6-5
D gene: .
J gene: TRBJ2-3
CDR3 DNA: TGTGCCAGCAGTTACGGGCGGGACTGGGGAGATACGCAGTATTTT
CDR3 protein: CASSYGRDWGDTQYF

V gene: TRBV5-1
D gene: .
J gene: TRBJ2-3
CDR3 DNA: TGCGCCAGCAGCTTGGGCGCTACAGATACGCAGTATTTT
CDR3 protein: CASSLGATDTQYF

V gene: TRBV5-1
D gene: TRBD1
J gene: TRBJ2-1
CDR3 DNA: TGCGCCAGCAGCCCGATCGAACTCGGGACAGGGACCTATGAGCAGTTCTTC
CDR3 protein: CASSPIELGTGTYEQFF

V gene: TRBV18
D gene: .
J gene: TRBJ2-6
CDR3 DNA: TGTGCCAGCTCACCGAGACAAGATTCTGGGGCCAACGTCCTGACTTTC
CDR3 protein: CASSPRQDSGANVLTF

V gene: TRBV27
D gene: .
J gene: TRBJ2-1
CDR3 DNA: TGTGCCAGCAGCAAAATCAACAATGAGCAGTTCTTC
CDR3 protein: CASSKINNEQFF

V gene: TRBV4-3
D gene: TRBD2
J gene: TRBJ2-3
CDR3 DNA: TGCGCCAGCAGCCAAGAGGGTGCGGGGGATGCAGATACGCAGTATTTT
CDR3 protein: CASSQEGAGDADTQYF

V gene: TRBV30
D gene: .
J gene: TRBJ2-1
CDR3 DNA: TGTGCCTGGAGTGTACAGGGCAGGGGGCCGGGGGGTGAGCAGTTCTTC
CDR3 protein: CAWSVQGRGPGGEQFF

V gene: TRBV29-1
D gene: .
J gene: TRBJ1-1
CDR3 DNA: TGCAGCGCCGGACAGTTTGGGAACACTGAAGCTTTCTTT
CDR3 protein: CSAGQFGNTEAFF

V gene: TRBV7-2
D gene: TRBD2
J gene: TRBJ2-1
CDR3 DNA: TGTGCCAGCAGCTTAATAGCGGGGGGGTTTAATGAGCAGTTCTTC
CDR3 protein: CASSLIAGGFNEQFF

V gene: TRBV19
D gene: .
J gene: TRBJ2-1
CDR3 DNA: TGTGCCAGTAGTATCGAACCAGACGGGGGGCAGTTCTTC
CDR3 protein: CASSIEPDGGQFF

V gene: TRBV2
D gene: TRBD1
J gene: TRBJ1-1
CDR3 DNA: TGTGCCAGCAGGTCGACAGGGGCCACTGAAGCTTTCTTT
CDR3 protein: CASRSTGATEAFF

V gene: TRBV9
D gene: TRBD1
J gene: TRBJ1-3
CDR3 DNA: TGTGCCAGCAGCGGCACAGGGGAGGCTGGAAACACCATATATTTT
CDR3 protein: CASSGTGEAGNTIYF

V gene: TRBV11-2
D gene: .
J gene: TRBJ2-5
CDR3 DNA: TGTGCCAGCAGCTTAGCTGAGGAGACCCAGTACTTC
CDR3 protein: CASSLAEETQYF

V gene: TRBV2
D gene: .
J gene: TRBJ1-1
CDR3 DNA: TGTGCCAGCAGCTTTAACACTGAAGCTTTCTTT
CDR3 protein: CASSFNTEAFF

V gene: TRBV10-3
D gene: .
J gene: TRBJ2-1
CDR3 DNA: TGTGCCAGTTGGCCGGGGTATAACGATGAGCAGTTCTTC
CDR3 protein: CASWPGYNDEQFF

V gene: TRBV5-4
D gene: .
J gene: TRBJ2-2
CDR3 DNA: TGTGCCATCTCGGAGAGGGACGGGGAGCTGTTTTTT
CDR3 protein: CAISERDGELFF

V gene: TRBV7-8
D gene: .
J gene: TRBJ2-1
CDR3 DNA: TGTGCCAGCAGCTTGGGGCACAATGAGCAGTTCTTC
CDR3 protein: CASSLGHNEQFF

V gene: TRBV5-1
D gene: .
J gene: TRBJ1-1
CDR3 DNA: TGCGCCAGCAGTCGAATGGGACTTTTTGGGAACGCTGAAGCTTTCTTT
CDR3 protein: CASSRMGLFGNAEAFF

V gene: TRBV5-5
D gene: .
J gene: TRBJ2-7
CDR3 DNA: TGTGCCAGCAGCTGGAGGGACGGAGGTGAGGTCTTC
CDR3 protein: CASSWRDGGEVF

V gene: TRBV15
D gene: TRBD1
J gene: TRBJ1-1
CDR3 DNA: TGTGCCACCAGCAGAGACACCCGGGCAGGGGGCGGGAACACTGAAGCTTTCTTT
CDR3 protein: CATSRDTRAGGGNTEAFF

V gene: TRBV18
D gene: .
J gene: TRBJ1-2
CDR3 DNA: TGTGCCAGCTCGAATGGACAGCCGTCTAACTATGGCTACACCTTC
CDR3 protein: CASSNGQPSNYGYTF

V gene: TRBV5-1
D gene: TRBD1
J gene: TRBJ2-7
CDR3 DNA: TGCGCCAGCAGCGTTCGACAGGGCTACGAGCAGTACTTC
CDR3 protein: CASSVRQGYEQYF

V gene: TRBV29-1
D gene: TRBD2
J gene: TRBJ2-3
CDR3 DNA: TGCAGCTCGGATGGGGTAGCGGGAGAGAGCACAGATACGCAGTATTTT
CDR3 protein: CSSDGVAGESTDTQYF

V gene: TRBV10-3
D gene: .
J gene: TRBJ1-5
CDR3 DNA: TGTGCCATCAGTGAAAGACAACGTCAGCCCCAGCATTTT
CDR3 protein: CAISERQRQPQHF

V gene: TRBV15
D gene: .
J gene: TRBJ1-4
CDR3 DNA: TGTGCCACCAGCAGAGATGAGGTCAGGGTGGATGAAAAACTGTTTTTT
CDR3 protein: CATSRDEVRVDEKLFF

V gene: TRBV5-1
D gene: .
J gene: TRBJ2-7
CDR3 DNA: TGCGCCAGCAGCAGGGGGTTACAGGACGAGCAGTACTTC
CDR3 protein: CASSRGLQDEQYF

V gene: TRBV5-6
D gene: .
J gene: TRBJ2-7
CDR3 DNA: TGTGCCAGCAGCTTGGATCCAGACGAGCAGTACTTC
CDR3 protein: CASSLDPDEQYF

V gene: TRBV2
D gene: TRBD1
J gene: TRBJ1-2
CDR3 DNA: TGTGCCAGCAGTGGGGGGGACAGCCCTAACTATGGCTACACCTTC
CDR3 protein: CASSGGDSPNYGYTF

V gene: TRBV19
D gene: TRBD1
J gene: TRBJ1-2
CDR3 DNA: TGTGCCAGTAGGGGGGACAGTTTCTCCTATGGCTACACCTTC
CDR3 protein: CASRGDSFSYGYTF

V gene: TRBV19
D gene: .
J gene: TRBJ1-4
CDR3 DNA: TGTGCCAGTAGCCCACAGGGACCCCGTGAAAAACTGTTTTTT
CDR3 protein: CASSPQGPREKLFF

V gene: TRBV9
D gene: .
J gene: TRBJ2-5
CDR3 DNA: TGTGCCAGCAGCCTTGGACAGAGCCATTTCCAGGAGACCCAGTACTTC
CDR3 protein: CASSLGQSHFQETQYF

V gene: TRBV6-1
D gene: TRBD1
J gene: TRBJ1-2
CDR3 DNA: TGTGCCAGCAGGGAGACAGGGGGATATGGCTACACCTTC
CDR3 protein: CASRETGGYGYTF

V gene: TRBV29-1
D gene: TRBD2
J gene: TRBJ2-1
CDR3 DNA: TGCAGCCTCCAGAGCGGGAGAGGGGGGAATGAGCAGTTCTTC
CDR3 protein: CSLQSGRGGNEQFF

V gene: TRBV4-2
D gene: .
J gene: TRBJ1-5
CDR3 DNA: TGTGCCAGCAGCCAAGATCGGCGGACTATCAATCAGCCCCAGCATTTT
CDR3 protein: CASSQDRRTINQPQHF

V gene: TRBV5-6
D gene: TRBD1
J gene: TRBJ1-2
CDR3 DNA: TGTGCCAGCAGCCGGGACAGGGGGGTCTTAGGCTATGGCTACACCTTC
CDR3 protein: CASSRDRGVLGYGYTF

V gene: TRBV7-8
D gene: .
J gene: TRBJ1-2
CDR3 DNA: TGTGCCAGCAGCTCCAGGGCAGGGGAAGGTTTTGGCTACACCTTC
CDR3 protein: CASSSRAGEGFGYTF

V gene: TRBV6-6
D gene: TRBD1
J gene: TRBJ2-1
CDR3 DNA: TGTGCCAGCAGGAAAACAGGGGGAGGTTTGAATGAGCAGTTCTTC
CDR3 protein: CASRKTGGGLNEQFF

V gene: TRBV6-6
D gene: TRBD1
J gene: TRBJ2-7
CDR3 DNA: TGTGCCAGCAGTTACGGCGGGACAGGGAGCGAGCAGTACTTC
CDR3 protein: CASSYGGTGSEQYF

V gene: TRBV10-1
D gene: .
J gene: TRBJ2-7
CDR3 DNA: TGCGCCAGCAGTGCACGACAGGAACGAGGGTACGAGCAGTACTTC
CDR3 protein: CASSARQERGYEQYF

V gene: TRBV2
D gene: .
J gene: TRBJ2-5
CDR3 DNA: TGTGCCAGCACGGAGGACTTTGCTAAAGAGACCCAGTACTTC
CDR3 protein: CASTEDFAKETQYF

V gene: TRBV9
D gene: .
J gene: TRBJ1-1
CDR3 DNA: TGTGCCAGCAGCGTAGAAGGGGTCACTGAAGCTTTCTTT
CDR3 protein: CASSVEGVTEAFF

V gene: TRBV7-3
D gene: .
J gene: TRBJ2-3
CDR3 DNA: TGTGCCAGCAGCCCGGGACATCGTAGCACAGATACGCAGTATTTT
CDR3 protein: CASSPGHRSTDTQYF

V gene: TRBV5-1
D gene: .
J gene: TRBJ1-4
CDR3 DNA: TGCGCCAGCAGCTTGGCCGGCGGGGAGCATGAAAAACTGTTTTTT
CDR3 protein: CASSLAGGEHEKLFF

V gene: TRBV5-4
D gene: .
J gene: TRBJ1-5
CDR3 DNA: TGTGCCAGCAGCTTGGACGGGGGGGGAAATCAGCCCCAGCATTTT
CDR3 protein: CASSLDGGGNQPQHF

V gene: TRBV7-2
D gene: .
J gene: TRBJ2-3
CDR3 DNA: TGTGCCAGCAGCTTACCCCACAGGGTGAGCACAGATACGCAGTATTTT
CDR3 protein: CASSLPHRVSTDTQYF

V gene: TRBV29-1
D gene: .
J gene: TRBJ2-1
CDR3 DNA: TGCAGCGTTGAGACAGCCCGAAAGGCAAACAATGAGCAGTTCTTC
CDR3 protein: CSVETARKANNEQFF

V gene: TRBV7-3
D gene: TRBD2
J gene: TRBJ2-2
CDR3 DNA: TGTGCCAGCAGCCGAGGGACTAGCGGGGGCCAGAACACCGGGGAGCTGTTTTTT
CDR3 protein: CASSRGTSGGQNTGELFF

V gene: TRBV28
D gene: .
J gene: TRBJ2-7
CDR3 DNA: TGTGCCAGCACCGATGGGGCGGTCAACAGGGCCTACGAGCAGTACTTC
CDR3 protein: CASTDGAVNRAYEQYF

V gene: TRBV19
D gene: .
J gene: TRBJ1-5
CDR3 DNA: TGTGCCAGTAGCGGTGGGGCCCGATCGGGCAATCAGCCCCAGCATTTT
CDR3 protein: CASSGGARSGNQPQHF

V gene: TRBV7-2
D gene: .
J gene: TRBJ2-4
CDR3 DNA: TGTGCCAGCAGCCCCCAAAAGGGGGCCAAAAACATTCAGTACTTC
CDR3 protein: CASSPQKGAKNIQYF